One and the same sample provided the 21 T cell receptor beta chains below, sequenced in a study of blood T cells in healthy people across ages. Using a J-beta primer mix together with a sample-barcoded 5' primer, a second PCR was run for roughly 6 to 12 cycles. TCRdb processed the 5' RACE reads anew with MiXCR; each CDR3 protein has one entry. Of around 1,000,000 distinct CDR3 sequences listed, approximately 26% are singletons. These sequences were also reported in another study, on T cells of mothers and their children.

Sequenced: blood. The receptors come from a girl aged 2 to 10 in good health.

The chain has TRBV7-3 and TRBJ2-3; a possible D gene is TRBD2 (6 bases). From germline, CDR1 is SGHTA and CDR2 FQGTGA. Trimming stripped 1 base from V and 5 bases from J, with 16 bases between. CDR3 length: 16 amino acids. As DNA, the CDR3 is TGTGCCAGCAGCTTAAAGGAAGGTGGGACTCAAGATACGCAGTATTTT. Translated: CASSLKEGGTQDTQYF.

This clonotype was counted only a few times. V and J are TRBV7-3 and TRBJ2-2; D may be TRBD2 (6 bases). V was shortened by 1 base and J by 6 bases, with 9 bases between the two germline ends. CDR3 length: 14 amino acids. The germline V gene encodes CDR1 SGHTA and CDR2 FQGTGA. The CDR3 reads CASSLMGGPGELFF. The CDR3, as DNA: TGTGCCAGCAGCTTAATGGGAGGTCCCGGGGAGCTGTTTTTT.

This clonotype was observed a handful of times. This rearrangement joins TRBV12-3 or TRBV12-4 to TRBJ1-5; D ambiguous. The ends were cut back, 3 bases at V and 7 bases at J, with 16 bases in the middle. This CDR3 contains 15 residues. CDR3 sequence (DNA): TGTGCCAGCAGTTTTTTATGGCAAAGTGGCCAGCCCCAGCATTTT. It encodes CASSFLWQSGQPQHF.

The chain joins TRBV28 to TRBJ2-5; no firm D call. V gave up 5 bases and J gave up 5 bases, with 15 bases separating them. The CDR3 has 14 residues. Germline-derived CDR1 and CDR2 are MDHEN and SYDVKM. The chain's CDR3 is CASSPQPSRETQYF. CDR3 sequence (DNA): TGTGCCAGCAGTCCCCAGCCATCACGGGAGACCCAGTACTTC.

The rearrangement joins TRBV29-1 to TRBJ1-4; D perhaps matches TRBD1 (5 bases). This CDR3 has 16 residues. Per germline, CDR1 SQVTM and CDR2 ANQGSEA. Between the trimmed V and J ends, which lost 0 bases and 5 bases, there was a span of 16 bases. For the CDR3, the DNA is TGCAGCGTTGAAGATAAGGAGGAGGGACCGAATGAAAAACTGTTTTTT. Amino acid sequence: CSVEDKEEGPNEKLFF.

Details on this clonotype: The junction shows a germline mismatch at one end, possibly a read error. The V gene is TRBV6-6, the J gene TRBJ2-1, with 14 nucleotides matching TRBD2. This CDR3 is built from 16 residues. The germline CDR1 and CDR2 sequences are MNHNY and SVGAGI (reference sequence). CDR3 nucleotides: TGTGCCAGCAGTTACTCCGAAGGACTAGCGGGGGGCCGGCAGCTCTTC. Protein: CASSYSEGLAGGRQLF.

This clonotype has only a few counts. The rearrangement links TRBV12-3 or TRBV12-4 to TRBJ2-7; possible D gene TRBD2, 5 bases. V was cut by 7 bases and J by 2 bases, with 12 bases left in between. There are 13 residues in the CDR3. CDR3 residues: CASMAPGTYEQYF. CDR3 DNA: TGTGCCAGCATGGCGCCGGGGACCTACGAGCAGTACTTC.

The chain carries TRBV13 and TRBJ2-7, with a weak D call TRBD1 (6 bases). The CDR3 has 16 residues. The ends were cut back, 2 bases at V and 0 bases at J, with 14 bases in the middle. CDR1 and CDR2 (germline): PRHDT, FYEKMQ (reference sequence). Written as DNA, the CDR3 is TGTGCCAGCAGCTTAACAGGGAAGGGGGACTCCTACGAGCAGTACTTC. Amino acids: CASSLTGKGDSYEQYF.

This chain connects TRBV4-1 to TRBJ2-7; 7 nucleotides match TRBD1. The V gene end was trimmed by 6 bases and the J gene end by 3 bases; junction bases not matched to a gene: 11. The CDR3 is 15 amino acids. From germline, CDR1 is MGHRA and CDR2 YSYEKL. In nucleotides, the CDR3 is TGCGCCAGCAGTCCGAACCCGGGGACAGTCTACGAGCAGTACTTC. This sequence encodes CASSPNPGTVYEQYF.

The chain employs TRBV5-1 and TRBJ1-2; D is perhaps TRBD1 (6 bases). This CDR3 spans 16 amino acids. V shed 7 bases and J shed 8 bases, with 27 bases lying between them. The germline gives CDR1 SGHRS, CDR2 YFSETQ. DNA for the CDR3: TGCGCCAGCGGAGGGGGTCGGACAGACTCCTCCTACGGCTACACCTTC. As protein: CASGGGRTDSSYGYTF.

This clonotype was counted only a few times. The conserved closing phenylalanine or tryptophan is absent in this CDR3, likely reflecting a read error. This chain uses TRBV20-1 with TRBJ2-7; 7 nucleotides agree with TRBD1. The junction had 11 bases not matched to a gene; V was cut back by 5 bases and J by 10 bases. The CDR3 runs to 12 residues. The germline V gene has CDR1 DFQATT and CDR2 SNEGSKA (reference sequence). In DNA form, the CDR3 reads TGCAGTGCTTTTTCATTCGGGACAGATCAGTACTGC. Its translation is CSAFSFGTDQYC.

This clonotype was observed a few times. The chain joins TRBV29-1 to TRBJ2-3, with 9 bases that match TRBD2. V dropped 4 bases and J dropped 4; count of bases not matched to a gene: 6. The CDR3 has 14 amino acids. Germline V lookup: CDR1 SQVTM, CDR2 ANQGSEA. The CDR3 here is CSVGREGPADTQYF. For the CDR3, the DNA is TGCAGCGTTGGGCGGGAGGGCCCCGCAGATACGCAGTATTTT.

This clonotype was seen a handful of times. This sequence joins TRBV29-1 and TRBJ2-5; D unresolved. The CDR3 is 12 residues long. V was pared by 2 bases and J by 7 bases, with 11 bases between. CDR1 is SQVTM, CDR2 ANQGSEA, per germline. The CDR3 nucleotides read TGCAGCGTTGAAAGGGTCTCAGGGACCCAGTACTTC. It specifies CSVERVSGTQYF.

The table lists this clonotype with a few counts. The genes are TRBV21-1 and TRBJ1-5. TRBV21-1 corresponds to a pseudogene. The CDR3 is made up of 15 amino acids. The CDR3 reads CASSETSGGNQPQHF. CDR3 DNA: TGTGCCAGCAGCGAGACTTCCGGCGGCAATCAGCCCCAGCATTTT.

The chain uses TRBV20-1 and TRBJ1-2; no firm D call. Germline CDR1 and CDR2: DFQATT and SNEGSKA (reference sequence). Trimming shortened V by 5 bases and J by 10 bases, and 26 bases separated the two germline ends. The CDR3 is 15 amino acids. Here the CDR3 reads CSAPPAFSRPGSYTF. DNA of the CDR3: TGCAGTGCTCCCCCTGCGTTTTCCAGGCCCGGGTCCTACACCTTC.

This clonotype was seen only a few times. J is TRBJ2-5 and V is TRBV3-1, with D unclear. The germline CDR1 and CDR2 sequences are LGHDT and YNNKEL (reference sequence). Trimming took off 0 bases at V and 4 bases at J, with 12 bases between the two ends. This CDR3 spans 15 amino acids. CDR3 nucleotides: TGTGCCAGCAGCCAAGAGGAATCGAATCCAGAGACCCAGTACTTC. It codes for CASSQEESNPETQYF.

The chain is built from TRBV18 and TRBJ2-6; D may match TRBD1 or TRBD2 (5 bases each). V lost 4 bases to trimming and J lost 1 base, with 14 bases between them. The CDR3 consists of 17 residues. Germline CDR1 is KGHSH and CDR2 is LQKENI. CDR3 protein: CASSRGIRASGANVLTF. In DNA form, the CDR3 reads TGTGCCAGCTCACGGGGGATCAGGGCTTCTGGGGCCAACGTCCTGACTTTC.

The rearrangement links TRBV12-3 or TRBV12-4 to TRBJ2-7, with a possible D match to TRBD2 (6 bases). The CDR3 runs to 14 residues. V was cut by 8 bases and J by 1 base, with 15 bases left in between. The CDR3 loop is CASGAGLGSYEQYF. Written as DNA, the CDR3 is TGTGCCAGCGGTGCGGGACTCGGTTCCTACGAGCAGTACTTC.

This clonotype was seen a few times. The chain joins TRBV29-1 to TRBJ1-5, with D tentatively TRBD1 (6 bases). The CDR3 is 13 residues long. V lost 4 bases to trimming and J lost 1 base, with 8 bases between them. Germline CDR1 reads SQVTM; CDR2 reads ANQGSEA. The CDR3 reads CSVAGQSNQPQHF. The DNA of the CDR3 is TGCAGCGTTGCTGGACAGAGCAATCAGCCCCAGCATTTT.

The CDR3 DNA is TGCGCCAGCAGCCCCCAGACTAGCGGCCTCACAGATACGCAGTATTTT. It is translated as CASSPQTSGLTDTQYF. This sequence joins TRBV5-1 and TRBJ2-3; the match to TRBD2 covers 9 bases. CDR3 length: 16 amino acids. Trimming at V came to 4 bases and at J to 2 bases, leaving 8 bases not matched to a gene. From germline, CDR1 is SGHRS and CDR2 YFSETQ.

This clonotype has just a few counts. This chain's CDR3 is CASSEGTVEKLFF. The CDR3 DNA is TGCGCCAGCAGCGAGGGGACCGTCGAAAAACTGTTTTTT. V usage is TRBV4-1 and J usage is TRBJ1-4, with a weak D call TRBD1 (5 bases). Germline V lookup: CDR1 MGHRA, CDR2 YSYEKL. There are 13 residues in the CDR3. The V and J ends lost 5 bases and 8 bases respectively, with 12 bases between them.